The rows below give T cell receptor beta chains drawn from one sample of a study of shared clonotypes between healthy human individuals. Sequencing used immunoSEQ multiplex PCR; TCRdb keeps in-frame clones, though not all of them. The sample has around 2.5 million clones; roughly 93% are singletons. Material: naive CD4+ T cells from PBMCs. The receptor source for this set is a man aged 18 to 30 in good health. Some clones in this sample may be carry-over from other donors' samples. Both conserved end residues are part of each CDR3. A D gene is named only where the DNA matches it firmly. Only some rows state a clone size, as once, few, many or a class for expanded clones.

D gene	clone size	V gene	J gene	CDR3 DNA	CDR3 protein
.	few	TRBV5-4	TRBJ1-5	TGTGCCAGCAGCGTAGACAATCAGCCCCAGCATTTT	CASSVDNQPQHF
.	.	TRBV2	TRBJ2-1	TGTGCCAGCAGTGACAGGAGCTCCTACAATGAGCAGTTCTTC	CASSDRSSYNEQFF
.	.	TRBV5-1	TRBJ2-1	TGCGCCAGCAGCTTCCAGGGTAATGAGCAGTTCTTC	CASSFQGNEQFF
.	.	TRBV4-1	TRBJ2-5	TGCGCCAGCAGCCAAGTCGGGGGAGGGACACAAGAGACCCAGTACTTC	CASSQVGGGTQETQYF
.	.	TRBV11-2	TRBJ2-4	TGTGCCAGCAGCAAAGCCCTTGCCGTTAATCAGTACTTC	CASSKALAVNQYF
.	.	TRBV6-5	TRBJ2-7	TGTGCCAGCAGTCTCTCTCGGGGGCACTCCTACGAGCAGTACTTC	CASSLSRGHSYEQYF
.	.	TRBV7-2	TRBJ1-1	TGTGCCAGCAGCTTAGAGGGGGGTTACACTGAAGCTTTCTTT	CASSLEGGYTEAFF
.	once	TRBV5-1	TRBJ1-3	TGCGCCAGCAGCTTGGAGGACCCAAACTCTGGAAACACCATATATTTT	CASSLEDPNSGNTIYF
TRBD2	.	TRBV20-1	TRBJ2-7	TGTATGACTAGCGGGAGAAACGAGCAGTACTTC	CMTSGRNEQYF
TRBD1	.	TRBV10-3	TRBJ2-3	TGTGCCATCAGGGGACAGGACACAGATACGCAGTATTTT	CAIRGQDTDTQYF
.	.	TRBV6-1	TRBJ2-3	TGTGCCAGCAGTTATCTCCGAGATACGCAGTATTTT	CASSYLRDTQYF
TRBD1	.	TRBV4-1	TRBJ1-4	TGCGCCAGCAGCCAAGGCATAAAACGGGACAGTAATGAAAAACTGTTTTTT	CASSQGIKRDSNEKLFF
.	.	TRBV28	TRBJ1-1	TGTGCCAGCAGTTTTTCCCCTGGGGCGGGGGAATTGGGTGAAGCTTTCTTT	CASSFSPGAGELGEAFF
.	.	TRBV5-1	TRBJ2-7	TGCGCCAGCAGCTTCCTCGAGGGCCTAGTTGGCGAGCAGTACTTC	CASSFLEGLVGEQYF
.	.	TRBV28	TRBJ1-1	TGTGCCAGCAGTCTCCCCGGGACTGAAGCTTTCTTT	CASSLPGTEAFF
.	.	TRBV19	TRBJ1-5	TGTGCCAGTAGTACTGGACAGCAATTTAGCAATCAGCCCCAGCATTTT	CASSTGQQFSNQPQHF
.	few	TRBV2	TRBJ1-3	TGTGCCAGCAGTCAGGACTCTGGAAACACCATATATTTT	CASSQDSGNTIYF
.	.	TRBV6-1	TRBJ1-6	TGTGCCAGCACGGGAGCTGGTAATTCACCCCTCCACTTT	CASTGAGNSPLHF
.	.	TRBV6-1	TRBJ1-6	TGTGCCAGCTGGGGGCCCGACTCCTATAATTCACCCCTCCACTTT	CASWGPDSYNSPLHF
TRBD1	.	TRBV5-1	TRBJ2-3	TGCGCCAGCAGCTTTAACAGGGGTTACGCAGATACGCAGTATTTT	CASSFNRGYADTQYF
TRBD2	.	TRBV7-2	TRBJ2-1	TGTGCCAGCAACTTAGCGGGAGGCCCAGAATACAATGAGCAGTTCTTC	CASNLAGGPEYNEQFF
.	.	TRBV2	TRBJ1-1	TGTGCCAGCAGTGAAGCCATCAGGGTTATAGGCACTGAAGCTTTCTTT	CASSEAIRVIGTEAFF
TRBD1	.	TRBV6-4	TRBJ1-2	TGTGCCAGCAGTAGGGACAGTAACTATGGCTACACCTTC	CASSRDSNYGYTF
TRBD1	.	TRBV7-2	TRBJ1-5	TGTGCCAGCAGCTTAGGGGGACAGGGGGCTCGGCAGCCCCAGCATTTT	CASSLGGQGARQPQHF
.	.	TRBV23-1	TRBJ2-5	TGCGCCAGCAGTCAGTCAGTGCTCCAAGAGACCCAGTACTTC	CASSQSVLQETQYF
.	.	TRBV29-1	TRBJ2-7	TGCAGCGTGATACAAGGACTCAACTACGAGCAGTACTTC	CSVIQGLNYEQYF
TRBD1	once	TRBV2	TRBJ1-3	TGTGCCAGCAGTGCCCTAACAGGGGTAGGAAACACCATATATTTT	CASSALTGVGNTIYF
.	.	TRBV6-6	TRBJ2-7	TGTGCCAGCAGTTTTAAACAGGGGGAGGGAGCTGGGGAGCAGTACTTC	CASSFKQGEGAGEQYF
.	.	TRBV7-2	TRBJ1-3	TGTGCCAGCAGCTTTAGCCTGCTCTCTGGAAACACCATATATTTT	CASSFSLLSGNTIYF
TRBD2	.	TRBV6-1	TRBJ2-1	TGTGCCAGCAGTGAATTCTTTAGCGGGAGAGCCTACAATGAGCAGTTCTTC	CASSEFFSGRAYNEQFF
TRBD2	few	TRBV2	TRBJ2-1	TGTGCCAGCAAAGTTAGCGGGAGACAGGGTGAGCAGTTCTTC	CASKVSGRQGEQFF
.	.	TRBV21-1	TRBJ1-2	TGTGCCAGCAGCAAAGCACTGCAACATGGCTACACCTTC	CASSKALQHGYTF
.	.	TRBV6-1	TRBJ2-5	TGTGCCAGCAGTGAAGCTCGGCTAGCTTCAGCCCAGTACTTC	CASSEARLASAQYF
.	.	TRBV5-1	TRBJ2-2	TGCGCCAGCAGCGGCCGGGACGGCCTCACCACCGGGGAGCTGTTTTTT	CASSGRDGLTTGELFF
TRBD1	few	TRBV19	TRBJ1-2	TGTGCCAGTAGGACAGGGCATAGAGGCTACACCTTC	CASRTGHRGYTF
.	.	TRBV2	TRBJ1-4	TGTGCCAGCATGAGGCGAACAACTAATGAAAAACTGTTTTTT	CASMRRTTNEKLFF
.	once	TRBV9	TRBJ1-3	TGTGCCAGCAGCGTAGTTGGGACGCTTGGAAACACCATATATTTT	CASSVVGTLGNTIYF
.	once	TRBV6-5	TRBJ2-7	TGTGCCAGCAGTTACTCGCACGGGGGCCTACGTACGACGCAGTACTTC	CASSYSHGGLRTTQYF
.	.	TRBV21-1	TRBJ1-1	TGTGCCGGAAAAGGTGCTGTGAACACTGAAGCTTTCTTT	CAGKGAVNTEAFF
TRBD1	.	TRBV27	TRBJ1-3	TGTGCCAGCAGTCCTGACAGGGGCGGAAACACCATATATTTT	CASSPDRGGNTIYF
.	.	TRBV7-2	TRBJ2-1	TGTGCCAGCAGTACACCGGGACCGACCTACAATGAGCAGTTCTTC	CASSTPGPTYNEQFF
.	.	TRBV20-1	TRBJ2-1	TGCAGTGCTAGGGACCCAGAGCAGTTCTTC	CSARDPEQFF
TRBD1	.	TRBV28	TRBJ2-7	TGTGCCAGCAGTACTACGGGGACAGGGAGTCCCTACGAGCAGTACTTC	CASSTTGTGSPYEQYF
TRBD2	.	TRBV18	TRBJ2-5	TGTGCCAGCTCGCCTCCGAATAGCGGGAGCACAGAGACCCAGTACTTC	CASSPPNSGSTETQYF